This record covers a single TCR beta chain. Its antigen is not known. Germline V CDR1 and CDR2: LGHNT, FRNRAP. The CDR3 loop spans 14 amino acids. Trimming left V 1 base short and J 7 bases short, with 8 bases between. The sample belongs to a study of OX40 agonist ivuxolimab in advanced cancers. At the level of the study: Patients were roughly 83% male with ages roughly 20 to 85, mean about 65.

Clones were read by immunoSEQ multiplex PCR, and TCRdb kept only the in-frame ones, dropping some. The sample lists 50,000 or so clones; roughly four fifths were seen once. Study-level findings and limits: There were, on average, more expanded clones in CD8+ T cells than in CD4+.

This receptor was taken from an adult with an advanced solid tumor such as melanoma, head and neck, liver or kidney cancer. The rearrangement joins TRBV12-5 to TRBJ1-6; D gene ambiguous. Sequencing used CD4+ or CD8+ T cells sorted from blood, obtained in a trial of the OX40 agonist ivuxolimab. CDR3 in DNA: TGTGCTAGTGGTTTGGAACTGGGGAATTCACCCCTCCACTTT. Protein: CASGLELGNSPLHF.